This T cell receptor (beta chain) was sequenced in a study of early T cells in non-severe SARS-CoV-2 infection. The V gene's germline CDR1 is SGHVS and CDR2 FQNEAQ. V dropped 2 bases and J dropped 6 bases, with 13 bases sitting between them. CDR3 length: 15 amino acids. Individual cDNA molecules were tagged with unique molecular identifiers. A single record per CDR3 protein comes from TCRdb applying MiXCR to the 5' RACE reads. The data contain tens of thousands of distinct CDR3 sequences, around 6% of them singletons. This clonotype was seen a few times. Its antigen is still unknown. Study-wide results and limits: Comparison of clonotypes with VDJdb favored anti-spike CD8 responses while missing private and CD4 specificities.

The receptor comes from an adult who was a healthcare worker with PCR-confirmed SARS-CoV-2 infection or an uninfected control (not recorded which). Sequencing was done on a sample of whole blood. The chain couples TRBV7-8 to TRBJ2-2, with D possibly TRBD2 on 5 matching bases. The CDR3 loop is CASSLRLARAGELFF. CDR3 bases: TGTGCCAGCAGCTTACGGCTAGCTCGCGCCGGGGAGCTGTTTTTT.